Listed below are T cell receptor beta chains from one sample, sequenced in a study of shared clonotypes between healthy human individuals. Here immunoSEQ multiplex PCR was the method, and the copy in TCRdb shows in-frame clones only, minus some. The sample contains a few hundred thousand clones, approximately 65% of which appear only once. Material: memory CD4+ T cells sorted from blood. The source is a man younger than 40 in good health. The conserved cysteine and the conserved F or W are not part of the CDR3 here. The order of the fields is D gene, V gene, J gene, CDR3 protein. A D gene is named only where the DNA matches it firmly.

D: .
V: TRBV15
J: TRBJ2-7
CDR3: ATSRDRPSYEQY

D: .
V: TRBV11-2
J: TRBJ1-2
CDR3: ASSVPGGPYGYT

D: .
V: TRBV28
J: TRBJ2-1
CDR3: ASSHLWVENNEQF

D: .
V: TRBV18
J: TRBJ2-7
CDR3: ASSPPVGLGEIYEQY

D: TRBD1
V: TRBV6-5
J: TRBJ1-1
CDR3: ASGATGGYGTEAF

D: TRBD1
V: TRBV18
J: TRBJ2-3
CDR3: ASSHSILDRGDTDTQY

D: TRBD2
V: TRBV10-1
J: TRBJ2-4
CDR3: ASSDGLAGVNIQY

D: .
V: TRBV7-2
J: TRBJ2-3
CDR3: ASSRSLGRGPTDTQY

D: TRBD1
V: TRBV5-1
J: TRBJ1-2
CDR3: ASSSEGQVELGAGYT

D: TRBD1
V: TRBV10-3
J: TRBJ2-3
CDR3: ATGTGFKDTQY

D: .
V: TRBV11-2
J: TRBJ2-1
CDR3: ASSSPDRGREQF

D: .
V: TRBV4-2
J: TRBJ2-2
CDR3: ASSQALIGNTGELF

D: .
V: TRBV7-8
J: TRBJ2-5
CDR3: ASSFGRDAAQY

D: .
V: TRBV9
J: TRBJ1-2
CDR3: ASSETPNYGYT

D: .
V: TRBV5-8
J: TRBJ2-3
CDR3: ASSNQGGDTQY

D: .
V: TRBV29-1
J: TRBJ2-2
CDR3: SARLGGNTGELF

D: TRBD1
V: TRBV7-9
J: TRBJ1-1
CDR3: ASRDSGGQGAGTEAF

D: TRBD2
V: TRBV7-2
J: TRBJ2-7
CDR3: ASSLVLAVRHEQY

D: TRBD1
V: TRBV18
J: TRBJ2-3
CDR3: ASSLGQGSTDTQY

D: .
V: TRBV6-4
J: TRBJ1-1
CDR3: ASSDSSKGTEAF

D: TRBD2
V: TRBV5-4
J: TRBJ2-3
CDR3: ASSRPGGPTDTQY

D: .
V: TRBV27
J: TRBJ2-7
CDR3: ASRRPEGAQY

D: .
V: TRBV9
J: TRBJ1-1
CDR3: ASSVQAMNTEAF

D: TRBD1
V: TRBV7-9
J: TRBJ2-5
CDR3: ASRRTGGEETQY

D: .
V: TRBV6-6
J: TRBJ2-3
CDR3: AIPAGFTDTQY

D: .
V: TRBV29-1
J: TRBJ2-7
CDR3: SVRDSSYEQY

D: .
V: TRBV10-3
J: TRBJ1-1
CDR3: AISEGAGEAF

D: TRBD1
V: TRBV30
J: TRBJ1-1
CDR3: AIPGQGNTEAF

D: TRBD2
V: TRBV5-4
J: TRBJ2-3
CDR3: ASSLLAGVWDTQY

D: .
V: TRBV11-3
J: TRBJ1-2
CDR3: ASSSYGYT

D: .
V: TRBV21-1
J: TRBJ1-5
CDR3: ASRWTTPKRPQH

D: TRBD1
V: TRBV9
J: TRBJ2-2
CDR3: ASSVEAGGTGELF

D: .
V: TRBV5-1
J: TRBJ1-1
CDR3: ASSLRGTEAF

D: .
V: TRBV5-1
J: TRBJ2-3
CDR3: ASSLPADTQY

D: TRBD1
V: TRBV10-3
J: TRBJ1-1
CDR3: AISLTGGNTEAF

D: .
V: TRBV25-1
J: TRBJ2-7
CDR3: ATPGPDPYEQY

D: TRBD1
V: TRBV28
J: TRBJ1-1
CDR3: ASSFPTGTGATEAF

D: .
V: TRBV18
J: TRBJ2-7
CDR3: ASSPLGSSYEQY

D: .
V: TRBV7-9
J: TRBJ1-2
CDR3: ASSWVGQGIT

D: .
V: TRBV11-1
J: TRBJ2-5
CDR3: ASSLVLGLETQY

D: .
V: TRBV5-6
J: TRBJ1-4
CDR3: ASSLKGENEKLF

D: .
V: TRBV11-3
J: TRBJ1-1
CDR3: ASSLGGGLNTEAF

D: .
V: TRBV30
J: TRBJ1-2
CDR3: ALVADANYGYT

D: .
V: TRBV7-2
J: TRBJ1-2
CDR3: ASSGQRFLGYGYT

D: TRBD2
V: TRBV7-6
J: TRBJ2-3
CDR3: ASSESGGTNTDTQY

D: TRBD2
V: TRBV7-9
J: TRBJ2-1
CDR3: ASSFSVLLAGVFNEQF

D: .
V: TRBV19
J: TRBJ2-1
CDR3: ASSTGTSYNEQF

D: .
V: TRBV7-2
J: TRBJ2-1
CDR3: ASSPKNEQF

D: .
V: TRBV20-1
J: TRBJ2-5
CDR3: SASVLETQY

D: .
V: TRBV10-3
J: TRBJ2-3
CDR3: AITGGGSTDTQY

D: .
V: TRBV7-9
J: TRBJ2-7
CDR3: ASSLPGRNYEQY

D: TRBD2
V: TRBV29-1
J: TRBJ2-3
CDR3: SSTGTSGSIIGTQY

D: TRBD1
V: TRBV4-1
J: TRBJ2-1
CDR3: ASSQDLGTGNEQF

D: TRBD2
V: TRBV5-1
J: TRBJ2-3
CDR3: ASSLWTSSGNTDTQY

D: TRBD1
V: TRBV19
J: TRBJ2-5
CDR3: ASSIRQGSSGETQY